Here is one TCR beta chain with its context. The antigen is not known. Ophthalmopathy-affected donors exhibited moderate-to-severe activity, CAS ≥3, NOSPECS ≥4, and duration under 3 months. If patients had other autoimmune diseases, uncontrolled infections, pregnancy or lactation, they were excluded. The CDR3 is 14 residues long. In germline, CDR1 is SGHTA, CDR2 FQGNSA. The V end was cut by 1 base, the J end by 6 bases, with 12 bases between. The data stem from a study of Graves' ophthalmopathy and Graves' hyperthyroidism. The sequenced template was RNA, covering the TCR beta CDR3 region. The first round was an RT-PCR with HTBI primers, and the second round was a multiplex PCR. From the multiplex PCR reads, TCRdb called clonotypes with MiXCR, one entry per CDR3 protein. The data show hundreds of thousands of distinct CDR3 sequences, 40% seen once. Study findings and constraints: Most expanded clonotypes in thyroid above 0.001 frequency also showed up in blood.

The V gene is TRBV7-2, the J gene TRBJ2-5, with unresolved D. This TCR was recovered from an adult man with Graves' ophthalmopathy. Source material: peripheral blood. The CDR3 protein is CASSLEITTKTQYF. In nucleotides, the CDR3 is TGTGCCAGCAGCTTAGAGATAACTACGAAGACCCAGTACTTC.